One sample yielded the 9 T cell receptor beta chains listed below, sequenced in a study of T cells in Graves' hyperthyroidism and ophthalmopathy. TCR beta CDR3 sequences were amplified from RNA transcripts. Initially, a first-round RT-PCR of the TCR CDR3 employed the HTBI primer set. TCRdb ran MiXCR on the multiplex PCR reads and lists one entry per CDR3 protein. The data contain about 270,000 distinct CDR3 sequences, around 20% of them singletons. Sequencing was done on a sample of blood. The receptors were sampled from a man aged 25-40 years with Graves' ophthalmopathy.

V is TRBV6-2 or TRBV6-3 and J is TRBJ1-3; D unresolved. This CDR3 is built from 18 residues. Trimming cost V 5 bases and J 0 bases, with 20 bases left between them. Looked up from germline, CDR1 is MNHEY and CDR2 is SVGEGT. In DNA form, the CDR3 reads TGTGCCAGCAGTAAAGAAAGGCGGACGGTGAGCTCTGGAAACACCATATATTTT. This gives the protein CASSKERRTVSSGNTIYF.

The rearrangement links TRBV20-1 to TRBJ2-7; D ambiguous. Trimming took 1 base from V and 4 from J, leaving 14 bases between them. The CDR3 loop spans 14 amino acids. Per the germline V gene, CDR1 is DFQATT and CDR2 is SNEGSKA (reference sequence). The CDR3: CSARGETVKYEQYF. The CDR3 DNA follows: TGCAGTGCTAGAGGGGAAACAGTTAAATACGAGCAGTACTTC.

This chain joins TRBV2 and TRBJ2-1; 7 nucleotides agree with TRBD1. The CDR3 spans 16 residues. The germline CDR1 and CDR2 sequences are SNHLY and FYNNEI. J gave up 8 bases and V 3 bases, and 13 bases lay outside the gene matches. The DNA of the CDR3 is TGTGCCAGCAGTGATTATCGAGGGGGCGTTGGGGATGAGCAGTTCTTC. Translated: CASSDYRGGVGDEQFF.

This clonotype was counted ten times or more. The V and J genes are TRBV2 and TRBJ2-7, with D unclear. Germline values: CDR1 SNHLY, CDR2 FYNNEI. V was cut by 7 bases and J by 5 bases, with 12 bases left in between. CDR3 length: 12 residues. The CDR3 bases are TGTGCCAGCATCGAAGCTAGAAACGAGCAGTACTTC. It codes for CASIEARNEQYF.

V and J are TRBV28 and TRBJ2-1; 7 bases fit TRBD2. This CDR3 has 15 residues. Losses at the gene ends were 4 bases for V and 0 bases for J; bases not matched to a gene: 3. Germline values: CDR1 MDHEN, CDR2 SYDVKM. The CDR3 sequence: CASSYGGSSYNEQFF. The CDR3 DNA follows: TGTGCCAGCAGTTACGGGGGGAGCTCCTACAATGAGCAGTTCTTC. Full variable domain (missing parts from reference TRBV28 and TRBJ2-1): DVKVTQSSRYLVKRTGEKVFLECVQDMDHENMFWYRQDPGLGLRLIYFSYDVKMKEKGDIPEGYSVSREKKERFSLILESASTNQTSMYLCASSYGGSSYNEQFFGPGTRLTVL.

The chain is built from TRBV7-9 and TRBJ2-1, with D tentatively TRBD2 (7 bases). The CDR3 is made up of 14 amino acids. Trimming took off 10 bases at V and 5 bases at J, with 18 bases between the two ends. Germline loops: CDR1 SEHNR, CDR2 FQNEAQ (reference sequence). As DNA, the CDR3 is TGTGCCACCCTGGGCGAGGGGGGGAACAATGAGCAGTTCTTC. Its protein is CATLGEGGNNEQFF. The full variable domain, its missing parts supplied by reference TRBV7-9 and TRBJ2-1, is DTGVSQNPRHKITKRGQNVTFRCDPISEHNRLYWYRQTLGQGPEFLTYFQNEAQLEKSRLLSDRFSAERPKGSFSTLEIQRTEQGDSAMYLCATLGEGGNNEQFFGPGTRLTVL.

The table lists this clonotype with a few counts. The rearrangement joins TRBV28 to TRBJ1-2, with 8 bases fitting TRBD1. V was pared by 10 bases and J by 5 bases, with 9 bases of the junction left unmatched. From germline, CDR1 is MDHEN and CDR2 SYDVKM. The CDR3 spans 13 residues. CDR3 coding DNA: TGTGCCACCCTAACAGGGGGGAGATATGGCTACACCTTC. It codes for CATLTGGRYGYTF.

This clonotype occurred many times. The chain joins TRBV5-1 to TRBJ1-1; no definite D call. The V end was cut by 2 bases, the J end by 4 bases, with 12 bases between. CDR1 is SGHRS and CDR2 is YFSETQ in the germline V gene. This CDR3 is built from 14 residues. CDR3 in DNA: TGCGCCAGCAGCTTCGGGGATCCAGGCACTGAAGCTTTCTTT. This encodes CASSFGDPGTEAFF.

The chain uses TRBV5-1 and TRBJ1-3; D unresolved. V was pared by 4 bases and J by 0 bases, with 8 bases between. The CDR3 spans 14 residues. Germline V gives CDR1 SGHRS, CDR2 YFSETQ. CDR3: CASSHGDSGNTIYF. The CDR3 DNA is TGCGCCAGCAGCCACGGGGACTCTGGAAACACCATATATTTT.